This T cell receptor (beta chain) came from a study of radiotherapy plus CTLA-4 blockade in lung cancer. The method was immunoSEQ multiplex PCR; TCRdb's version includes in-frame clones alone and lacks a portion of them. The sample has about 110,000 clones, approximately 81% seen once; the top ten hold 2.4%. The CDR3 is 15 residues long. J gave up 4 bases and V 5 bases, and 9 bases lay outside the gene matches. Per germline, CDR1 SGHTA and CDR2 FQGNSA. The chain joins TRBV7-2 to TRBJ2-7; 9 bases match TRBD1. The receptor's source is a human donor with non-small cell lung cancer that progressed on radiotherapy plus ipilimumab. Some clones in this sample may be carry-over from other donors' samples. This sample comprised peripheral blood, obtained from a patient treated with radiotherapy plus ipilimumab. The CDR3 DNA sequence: TGTGCCAGCAGCACACGGACAGGGGCCGTATACGAGCAGTACTTC. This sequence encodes CASSTRTGAVYEQYF.